These 7 T cell receptor beta chains were all obtained from the same sample, sequenced in a study of blood T cell repertoires in COVID-19. TCRdb's copy holds only in-frame clones and misses some; the assay was immunoSEQ multiplex PCR. This repertoire shows roughly 30,000 clones, about 80% found once; its top ten account for roughly 40%. The sample consisted of peripheral blood. These receptor sequences come from a man between 65 and 85 years old with acute or convalescent COVID-19.

The V gene is TRBV11-3, the J gene TRBJ2-2; D is possibly TRBD1 (6 bases). The CDR3 is 15 residues long. Trimming took 1 base from V and 7 from J, leaving 13 bases between them. Germline CDR1 and CDR2: SGHNT and YENEEA. CDR3 in DNA: TGTGCCAGCAGCTTAGTCGGACAGCCCGGCGGGGAGCTGTTTTTT. Amino acids: CASSLVGQPGGELFF.

The chain links TRBV18 to TRBJ1-2; TRBD1 might be the D (6 bases). Per germline, CDR1 KGHSH and CDR2 LQKENI. CDR3 length: 14 residues. Trimming took 3 bases from V and 0 from J, leaving 8 bases between them. CDR3 nucleotides: TGTGCCAGCTCACCGGGGGCGACTAACTATGGCTACACCTTC. Residues: CASSPGATNYGYTF.

This CDR3 reads CASHGSYTGELFF. Written as DNA, the CDR3 is TGTGCCAGCCACGGGAGTTACACCGGGGAGCTGTTTTTT. V and J are TRBV2 and TRBJ2-2, with a weak D call TRBD2 (6 bases). The CDR3 spans 13 residues. Trimming shortened V by 8 bases and J by 3 bases, and 10 bases separated the two germline ends. Germline V gene lookup returns CDR1 SNHLY and CDR2 FYNNEI.

The J gene is TRBJ2-7, the V gene TRBV18; 12 bases match TRBD2. The CDR3 sequence is 17 residues long. V lost 3 bases, J lost 6 bases, and 12 bases stayed unmatched. The germline V gene has CDR1 KGHSH and CDR2 LQKENI. This CDR3 reads CASSPGWRTSGISEQYF. The CDR3 DNA reads as TGTGCCAGCTCACCGGGGTGGAGGACTAGCGGGATCTCCGAGCAGTACTTC.

The rearrangement links TRBV28 to TRBJ1-1; 10 nucleotides match TRBD1. V shed 4 bases and J 5 bases; nucleotides not matched to a gene: 10. Germline loops: CDR1 MDHEN, CDR2 SYDVKM. CDR3 length equals 16 residues. DNA for the CDR3: TGTGCCAGCAGTTCAATCGGGACAGGGGTTCGAACTGAAGCTTTCTTT. Its protein product is CASSSIGTGVRTEAFF.

This clone was observed a few times. The chain combines TRBV2 with TRBJ2-7, with a tentative D call TRBD2 (5 bases). The V end was cut by 7 bases, the J end by 3 bases, with 13 bases between. This CDR3 is built from 13 residues. Germline loops: CDR1 SNHLY, CDR2 FYNNEI. The CDR3 sequence is CASTPGKNYEQYF. The CDR3 coding sequence is TGTGCCAGCACCCCCGGGAAGAACTACGAGCAGTACTTC.

This clone was counted a few times. The chain recombines TRBV6-4 with TRBJ2-2, with 7 bases identical to TRBD2. The CDR3 extends over 14 amino acids. Germline V gene data show CDR1 as MRHNA and CDR2 as SNTAGT. The ends lost 6 bases at V and 0 bases at J; junction bases unmatched: 1. The chain's CDR3 is CASRLATNTGELFF. DNA of the CDR3: TGTGCCAGCAGACTAGCGACGAACACCGGGGAGCTGTTTTTT.